What follows is one T cell receptor (beta chain) and its context. The source of the sample is a study of T cell changes during pregnancy in multiple sclerosis. The assay was immunoSEQ multiplex PCR, and TCRdb's table has in-frame clones only and misses some. The sample has 41,000 or so clones, over 90% seen once. Trimming took 4 bases from V and 5 from J, leaving 15 bases between them. The CDR3 extends over 14 amino acids. The germline CDR1 and CDR2 sequences are SGHDT and YYEEEE. The receptor was isolated from a female donor with multiple sclerosis, enrolled in a pregnancy study. The rearrangement uses TRBV5-6 and TRBJ2-5; tentatively, D is TRBD2 (7 bases). This specimen consisted of CD8+ T cells from peripheral blood mononuclear cells, obtained in the third trimester of pregnancy. CDR3 sequence (DNA): TGTGCCAGCAGCGGGGGGAGGGACACGGAGACCCAGTACTTC. This encodes CASSGGRDTETQYF.